This T cell receptor (beta chain) was recovered during a study of blood T cell repertoires in COVID-19. This CDR3 has 15 residues. Trimming left V 3 bases short and J 6 bases short, with 16 bases between. The germline V gene encodes CDR1 SGHRS and CDR2 YFSETQ. The age range of participants was about 18 to 90 years, with residence in under 30 US areas. Grouping used clinical history reported by participants in a survey and questionnaire. Donors of Cohort 3 who recovered were those that had two negative PCRs, clearance, or symptom resolution. Authors' analysis steps: Amplified reference gene primers provided the basis for estimating nucleated cell counts. Here immunoSEQ multiplex PCR was the method, and the copy in TCRdb shows in-frame clones only, minus some. V and J calls and clone size are copied from that table; D and trimming were computed from the DNA. Found here are under 300,000 clones, around 87% of them singletons; the top ten hold over 2%.

The sequence derives from a woman between 18 and 29 years old who had recovered from COVID-19. Sequencing used PBMCs or T cells enriched from blood (not recorded which). The chain carries TRBV5-1 and TRBJ2-1, with D unclear. CDR3 coding DNA: TGCGCCAGCAGCTCGACTCCCCAGTATACCAATGAGCAGTTCTTC. Translating gives CASSSTPQYTNEQFF.